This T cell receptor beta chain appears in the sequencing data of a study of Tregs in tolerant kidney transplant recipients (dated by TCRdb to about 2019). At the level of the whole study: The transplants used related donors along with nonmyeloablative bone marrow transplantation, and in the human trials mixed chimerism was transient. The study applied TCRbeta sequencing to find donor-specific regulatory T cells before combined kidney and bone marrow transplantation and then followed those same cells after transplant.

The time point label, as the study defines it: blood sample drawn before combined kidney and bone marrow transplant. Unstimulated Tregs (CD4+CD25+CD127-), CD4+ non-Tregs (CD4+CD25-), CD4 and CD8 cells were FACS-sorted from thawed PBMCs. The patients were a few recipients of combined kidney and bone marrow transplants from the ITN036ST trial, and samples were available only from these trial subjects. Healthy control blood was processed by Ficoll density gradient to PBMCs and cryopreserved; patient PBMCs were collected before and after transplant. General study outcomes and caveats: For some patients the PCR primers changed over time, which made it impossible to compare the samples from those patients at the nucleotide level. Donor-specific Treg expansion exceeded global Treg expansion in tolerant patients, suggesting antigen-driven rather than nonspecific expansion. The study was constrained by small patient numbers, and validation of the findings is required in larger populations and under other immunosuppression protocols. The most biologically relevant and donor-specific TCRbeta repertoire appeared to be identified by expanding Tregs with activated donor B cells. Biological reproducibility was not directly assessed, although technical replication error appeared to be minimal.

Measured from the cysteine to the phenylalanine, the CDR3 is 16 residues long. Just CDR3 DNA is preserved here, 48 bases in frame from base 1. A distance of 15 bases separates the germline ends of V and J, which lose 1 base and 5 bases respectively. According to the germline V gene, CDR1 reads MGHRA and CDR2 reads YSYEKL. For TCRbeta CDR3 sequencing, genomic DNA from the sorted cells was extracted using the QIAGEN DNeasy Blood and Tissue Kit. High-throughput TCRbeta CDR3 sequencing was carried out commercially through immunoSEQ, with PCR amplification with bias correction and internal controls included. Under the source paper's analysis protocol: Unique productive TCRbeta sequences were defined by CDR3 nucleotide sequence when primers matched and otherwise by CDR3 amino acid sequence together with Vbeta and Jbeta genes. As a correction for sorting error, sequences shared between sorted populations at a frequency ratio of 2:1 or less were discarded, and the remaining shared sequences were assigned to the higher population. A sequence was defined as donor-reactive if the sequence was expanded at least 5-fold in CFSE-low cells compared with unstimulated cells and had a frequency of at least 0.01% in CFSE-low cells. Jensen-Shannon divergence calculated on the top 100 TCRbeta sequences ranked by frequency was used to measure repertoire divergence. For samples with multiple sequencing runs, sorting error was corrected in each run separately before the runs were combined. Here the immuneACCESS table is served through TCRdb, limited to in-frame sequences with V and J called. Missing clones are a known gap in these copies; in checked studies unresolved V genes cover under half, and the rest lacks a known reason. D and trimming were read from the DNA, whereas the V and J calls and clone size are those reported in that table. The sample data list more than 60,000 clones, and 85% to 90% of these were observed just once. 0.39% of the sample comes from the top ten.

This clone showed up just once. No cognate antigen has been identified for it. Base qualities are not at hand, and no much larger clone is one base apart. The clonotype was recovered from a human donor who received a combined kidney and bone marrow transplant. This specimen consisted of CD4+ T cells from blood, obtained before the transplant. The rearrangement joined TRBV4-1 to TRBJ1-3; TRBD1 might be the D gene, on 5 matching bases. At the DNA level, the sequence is TGCGCCAGCAGCCAAGCTGTTGGGGCAGGCCGAAACACCATATATTTT. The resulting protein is CASSQAVGAGRNTIYF.